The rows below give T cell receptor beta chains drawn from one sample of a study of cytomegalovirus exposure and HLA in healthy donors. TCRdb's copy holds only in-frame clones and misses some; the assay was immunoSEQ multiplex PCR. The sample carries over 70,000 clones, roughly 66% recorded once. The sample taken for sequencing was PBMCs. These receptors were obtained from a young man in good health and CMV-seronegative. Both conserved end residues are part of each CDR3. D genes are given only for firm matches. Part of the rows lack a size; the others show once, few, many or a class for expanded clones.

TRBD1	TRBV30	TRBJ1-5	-	CAWSVMGQNHQPQHF	TGTGCCTGGAGTGTGATGGGACAGAACCATCAGCCCCAGCATTTT
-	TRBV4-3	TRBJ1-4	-	CASSQSGGSGTNEKLFF	TGCGCCAGCAGCCAGTCGGGGGGGTCCGGGACTAATGAAAAACTGTTTTTT
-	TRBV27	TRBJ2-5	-	CASSLYPIGTTQETQYF	TGTGCCAGCAGTTTATACCCGATTGGGACAACCCAAGAGACCCAGTACTTC
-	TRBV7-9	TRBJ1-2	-	CASSLRAGDVDYGYTF	TGTGCCAGCAGCTTAAGGGCGGGGGACGTGGACTATGGCTACACCTTC
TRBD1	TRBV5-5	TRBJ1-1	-	CASSTGGWTEAFF	TGTGCCAGCAGCACAGGGGGTTGGACTGAAGCTTTCTTT
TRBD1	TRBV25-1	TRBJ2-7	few	CASSDWDSSYEQYF	TGTGCCAGCAGTGATTGGGACAGCTCCTACGAGCAGTACTTC
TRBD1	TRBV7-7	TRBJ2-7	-	CASSLGQGTVYEQYF	TGTGCCAGCAGCTTAGGGCAGGGGACAGTCTACGAGCAGTACTTC
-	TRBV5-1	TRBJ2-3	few	CASSLGMGGRTDTQYF	TGCGCCAGCAGCTTGGGAATGGGGGGTAGGACAGATACGCAGTATTTT
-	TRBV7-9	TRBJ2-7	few	CASVGNRDLYSYEQYF	TGTGCCAGCGTGGGGAACAGGGATCTTTATTCCTACGAGCAGTACTTC
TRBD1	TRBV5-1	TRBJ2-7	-	CASRLTGGSYEQYF	TGCGCCAGCAGGTTAACAGGGGGATCCTACGAGCAGTACTTC
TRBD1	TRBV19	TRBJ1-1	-	CASSDRGYNTEAFF	TGTGCCAGTAGTGACAGGGGGTATAACACTGAAGCTTTCTTT
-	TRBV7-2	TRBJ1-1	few	CASSLAQEEAFF	TGTGCCAGCAGCTTAGCCCAGGAAGAAGCTTTCTTT
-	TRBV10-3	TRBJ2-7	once	CAIRPGTPYEQYF	TGTGCCATCAGGCCGGGAACACCCTACGAGCAGTACTTC
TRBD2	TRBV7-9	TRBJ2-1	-	CASCTGTSGWQFF	TGTGCCAGCTGCACCGGGACTAGCGGTTGGCAGTTCTTC
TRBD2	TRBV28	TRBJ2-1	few	CASRSSGSFYNEQFF	TGTGCCAGCAGATCTAGCGGGAGCTTCTACAATGAGCAGTTCTTC
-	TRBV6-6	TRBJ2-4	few	CASSTGLIQYF	TGTGCCAGCAGTACAGGGTTAATTCAGTACTTC
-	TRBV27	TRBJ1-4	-	CASSPTPGHNFVNEKLFF	TGTGCCAGCAGCCCAACACCGGGACACAACTTCGTAAATGAAAAACTGTTTTTT
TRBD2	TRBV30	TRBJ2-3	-	CAWSVGRGGRVDTQYF	TGTGCCTGGAGTGTAGGGCGGGGGGGAAGGGTGGATACGCAGTATTTT
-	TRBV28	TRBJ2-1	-	CASSLVGGEQFF	TGTGCCAGCAGTTTAGTAGGCGGTGAGCAGTTCTTC
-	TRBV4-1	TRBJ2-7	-	CASSQKTSSLEQYF	TGCGCCAGCAGCCAAAAGACTAGTTCCCTCGAGCAGTACTTC
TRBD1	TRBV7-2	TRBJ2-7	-	CASSLTRGDRAYEQYF	TGTGCCAGCAGCTTAACGCGCGGGGACAGGGCCTACGAGCAGTACTTC
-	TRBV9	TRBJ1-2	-	CASSKPAGTPILGYTF	TGTGCCAGCAGCAAACCCGCCGGGACACCGATTTTAGGCTACACCTTC
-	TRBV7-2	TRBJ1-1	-	CASSPTFLLQAGGAFF	TGTGCCAGCAGCCCAACCTTCCTCCTACAGGCCGGCGGAGCTTTCTTT
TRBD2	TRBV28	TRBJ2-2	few	CASRDRLASNTGELFF	TGTGCCAGCAGGGATAGACTAGCCTCGAACACCGGGGAGCTGTTTTTT
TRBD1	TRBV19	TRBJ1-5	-	CASSIGDRGQPQHF	TGTGCCAGTAGTATAGGAGACAGGGGTCAGCCCCAGCATTTT
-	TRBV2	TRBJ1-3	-	CASSERLSLTGNTIYF	TGTGCCAGCAGTGAACGGTTATCCCTTACCGGAAACACCATATATTTT
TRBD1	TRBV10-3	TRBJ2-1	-	CATNGQGSGDTYNEQFF	TGTGCCACCAATGGACAGGGGAGCGGAGATACCTACAATGAGCAGTTCTTC
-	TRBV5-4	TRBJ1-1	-	CASSFETEAFF	TGTGCCAGCAGCTTCGAGACTGAAGCTTTCTTT
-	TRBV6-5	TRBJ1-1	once	CASTQSPDTEAFF	TGTGCCAGCACTCAGTCCCCCGACACTGAAGCTTTCTTT
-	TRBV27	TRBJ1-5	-	CASSPYSNQPQHF	TGTGCCAGCAGTCCCTATAGCAATCAGCCCCAGCATTTT
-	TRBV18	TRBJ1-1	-	CASTGSSSAEAFF	TGTGCCAGCACAGGGAGTAGTTCTGCTGAAGCTTTCTTT
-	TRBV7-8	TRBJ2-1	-	CASRLVGGEQFF	TGTGCCAGCAGACTTGTAGGCGGTGAGCAGTTCTTC
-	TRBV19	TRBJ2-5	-	CASSIGQGGETQYF	TGTGCCAGTAGTATAGGACAGGGAGGAGAGACCCAGTACTTC
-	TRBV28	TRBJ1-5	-	CASSSPLYQPQHF	TGTGCCAGCAGTTCACCACTTTATCAGCCCCAGCATTTT
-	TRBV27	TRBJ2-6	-	CASSVGLGSGANVLTF	TGTGCCAGCAGTGTGGGGCTTGGCTCTGGGGCCAACGTCCTGACTTTC
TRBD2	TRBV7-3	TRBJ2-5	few	CASSLREGETQYF	TGTGCCAGCAGCCTCAGGGAGGGTGAGACCCAGTACTTC
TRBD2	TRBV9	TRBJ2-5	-	CASSVGSSGGLQETQYF	TGTGCCAGCAGCGTCGGGTCTAGCGGGGGACTTCAAGAGACCCAGTACTTC
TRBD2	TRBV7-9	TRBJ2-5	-	CASSPPAGGPVLYF	TGTGCCAGCAGCCCCCCAGCGGGGGGCCCGGTTCTGTACTTC
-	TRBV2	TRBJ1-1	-	CASSPTEVNEAFF	TGTGCCAGCAGCCCAACGGAGGTTAATGAAGCTTTCTTT
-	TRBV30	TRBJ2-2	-	CAWARTGTNTGELFF	TGTGCCTGGGCCCGGACGGGAACGAACACCGGGGAGCTGTTTTTT
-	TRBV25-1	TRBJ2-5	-	CASTTSGEETQYF	TGTGCCAGCACGACGTCGGGGGAAGAGACCCAGTACTTC
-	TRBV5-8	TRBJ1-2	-	CASSLAGSGNGYTF	TGTGCCAGCAGCTTAGCTGGGTCGGGGAATGGCTACACCTTC
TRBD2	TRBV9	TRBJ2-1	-	CASSSGGSSYNEQFF	TGTGCCAGCAGCTCCGGCGGGAGTTCCTACAATGAGCAGTTCTTC
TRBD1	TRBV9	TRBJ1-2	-	CASSVEGANGYTF	TGTGCCAGCAGCGTAGAGGGGGCGAATGGCTACACCTTC
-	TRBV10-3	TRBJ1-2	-	CAISETNREGNYGYTF	TGTGCCATCAGTGAGACCAACAGGGAAGGCAACTATGGCTACACCTTC
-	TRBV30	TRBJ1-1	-	CAWSSAVNTEAFF	TGTGCCTGGAGCAGTGCCGTGAACACTGAAGCTTTCTTT
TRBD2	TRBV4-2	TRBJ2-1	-	CASSQEQDSGGAGAEQFF	TGTGCCAGCAGCCAAGAGCAAGATAGCGGGGGAGCCGGCGCTGAGCAGTTCTTC
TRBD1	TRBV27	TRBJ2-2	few	CASSPGTGATGELFF	TGTGCCTCGTCCCCCGGGACAGGGGCCACCGGGGAGCTGTTTTTT
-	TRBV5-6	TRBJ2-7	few	CASSLAAAYEQYF	TGTGCCAGCAGCTTGGCAGCGGCCTACGAGCAGTACTTC
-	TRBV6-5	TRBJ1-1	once	CASSPFGGRAFF	TGTGCCAGCAGTCCCTTCGGCGGGAGAGCTTTCTTT
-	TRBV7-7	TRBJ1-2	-	CASSLALPGVYGYTF	TGTGCCAGCAGCTTAGCCCTTCCTGGAGTGTATGGCTACACCTTC
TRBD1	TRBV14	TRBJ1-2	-	CASSYRTGAGYTF	TGTGCCAGCAGCTACCGGACAGGGGCTGGCTACACCTTC